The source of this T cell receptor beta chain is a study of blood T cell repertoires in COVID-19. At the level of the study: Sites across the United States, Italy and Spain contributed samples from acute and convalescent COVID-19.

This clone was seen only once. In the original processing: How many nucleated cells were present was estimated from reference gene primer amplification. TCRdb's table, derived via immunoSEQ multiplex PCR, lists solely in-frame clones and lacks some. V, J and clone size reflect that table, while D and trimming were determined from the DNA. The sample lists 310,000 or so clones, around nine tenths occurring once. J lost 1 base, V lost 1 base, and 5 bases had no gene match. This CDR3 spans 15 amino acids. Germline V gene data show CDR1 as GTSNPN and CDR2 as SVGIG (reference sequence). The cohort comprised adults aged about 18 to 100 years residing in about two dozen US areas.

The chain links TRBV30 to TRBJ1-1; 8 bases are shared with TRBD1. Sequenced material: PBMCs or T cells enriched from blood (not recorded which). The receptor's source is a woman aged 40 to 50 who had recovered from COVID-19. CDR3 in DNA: TGTGCCTGGAGTGCCCGGACAGGGTGGAACACTGAAGCTTTCTTT. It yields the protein CAWSARTGWNTEAFF.